This T cell receptor beta chain was identified during a study of T cell responses to AZD1222 COVID-19 vaccine. The trim removed 5 bases at V and 3 bases at J, leaving 3 bases unmatched. The germline CDR1 and CDR2 sequences are MNHEY and SVGAGI. CDR3 length: 14 amino acids. Repertoires were generated with immunoSEQ multiplex PCR, while TCRdb's copy carries only in-frame clones and drops some. The data show 95,000 to 150,000 clones, 87% seen once. This chain links TRBV6-5 with TRBJ2-2; 7 nucleotides match TRBD1. The TCR comes from an adult who received the AZD1222 COVID-19 vaccine. The sequencing used peripheral blood, collected 28 days after the second AZD1222 dose. Here the CDR3 reads CASSRDRDTGELFF. The CDR3 bases are TGTGCCAGCAGTAGAGACAGGGACACCGGGGAGCTGTTTTTT.